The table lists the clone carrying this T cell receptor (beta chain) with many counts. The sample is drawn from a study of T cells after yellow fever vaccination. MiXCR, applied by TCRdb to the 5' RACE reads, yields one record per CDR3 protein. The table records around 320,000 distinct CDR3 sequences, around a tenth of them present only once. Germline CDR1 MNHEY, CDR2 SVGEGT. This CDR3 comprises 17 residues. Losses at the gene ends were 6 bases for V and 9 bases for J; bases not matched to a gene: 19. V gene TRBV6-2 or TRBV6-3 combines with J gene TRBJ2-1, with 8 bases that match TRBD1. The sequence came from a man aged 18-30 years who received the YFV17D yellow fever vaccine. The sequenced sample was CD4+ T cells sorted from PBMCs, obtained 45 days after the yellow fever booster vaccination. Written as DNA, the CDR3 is TGTGCCAGCAGCCAGTGGGGGTCGGGACAGGCCCCGAGTGAGCAGTTCTTC. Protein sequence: CASSQWGSGQAPSEQFF.